This T cell receptor beta chain comes out of a study of beta chain features in type 1 diabetes. Study observations and caveats: Shorter TCRB CDR3s, moderately but significantly so, marked every one of the four CD4+ subsets in Type 1 diabetes patients.

The table lists this clone with a few counts. The antigen is unknown. Other DNA sequences from this sample encode an identical CDR3 as well. CDR3 length: 11 residues. The germline V gene encodes CDR1 SGHDT and CDR2 YYEEEE. V was pared by 4 bases and J by 6 bases, with 4 bases between. Since all of the isolated RNA was reverse transcribed, expressed TCRB transcripts were what got sequenced. The protocol was immunoSEQ multiplex PCR, while the TCRdb copy is restricted to in-frame clones and leaves out a portion. The data hold 640,000 or so clones, with around 15% observed a single time. The receptor was derived from a man between 18 and 35 years old with type 1 diabetes. J is TRBJ2-2 and V is TRBV5-6; no reliable D call. Sequencing was performed on naive CD4+ T cells from blood. The CDR3 reads CASSRSGELFF. The CDR3 DNA follows: TGTGCCAGCAGCCGTTCCGGGGAGCTGTTTTTT. Variable domain in full (rest from reference TRBV5-6 and TRBJ2-2): DAGVTQSPTHLIKTRGQQVTLRCSPKSGHDTVSWYQQALGQGPQFIFQYYEEEERQRGNFPDRFSGHQFPNYSSELNVNALLLGDSALYLCASSRSGELFFGEGSRLTVL.